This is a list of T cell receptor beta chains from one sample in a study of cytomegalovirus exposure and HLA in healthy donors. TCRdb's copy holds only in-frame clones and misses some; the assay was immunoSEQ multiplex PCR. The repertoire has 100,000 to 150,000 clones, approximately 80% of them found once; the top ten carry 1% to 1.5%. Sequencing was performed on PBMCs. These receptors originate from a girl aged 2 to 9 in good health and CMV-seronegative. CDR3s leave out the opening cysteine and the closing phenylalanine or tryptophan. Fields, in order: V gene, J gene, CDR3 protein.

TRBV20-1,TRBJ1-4,SASWAEKLF
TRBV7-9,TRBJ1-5,ASSLGGSGTGPGQPQH
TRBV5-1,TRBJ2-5,ASSWGLGAGTYQETQY
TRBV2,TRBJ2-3,ASSELVVSDTQY
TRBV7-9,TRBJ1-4,ASSLDRGNEKLF
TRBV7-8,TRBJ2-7,ASSLAPGQGGYEQY
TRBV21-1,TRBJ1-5,ASSILTHRGLNQPQH
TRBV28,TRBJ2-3,ASNTPGLSTDTQY
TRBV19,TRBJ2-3,ASSHDTQY
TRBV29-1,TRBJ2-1,SVALTDRGKQF
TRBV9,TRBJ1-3,ASSVGGENTIY
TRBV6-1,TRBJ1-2,ASNPGFYGYT
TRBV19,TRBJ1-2,ASSQTGYT
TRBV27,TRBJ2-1,ASSLSRNKYNEQF
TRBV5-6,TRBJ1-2,ASSFPGLNYGYT
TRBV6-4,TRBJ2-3,ASSVSGGTTDTQY
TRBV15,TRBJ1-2,ATSSGWGRTGYT
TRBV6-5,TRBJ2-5,ASRSRTGVLETQY
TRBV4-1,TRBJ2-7,ASSRGGLAGGDPGEQY
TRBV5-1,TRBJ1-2,ASSLGSGENYGYT
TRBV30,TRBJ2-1,ASGRANEQF
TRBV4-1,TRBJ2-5,ASSQDASGGETQY
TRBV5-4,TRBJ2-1,ASSQLAGGDNEQF
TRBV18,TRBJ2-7,ASSTNSKQQY
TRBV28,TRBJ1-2,ASSWTSHPANYGYT
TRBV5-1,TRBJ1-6,ASSLEGGSGSPLH
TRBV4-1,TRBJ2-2,ASSLDSTSEDGELF
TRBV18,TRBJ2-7,ASSVSGTNEQY
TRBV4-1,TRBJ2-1,ASSQEESGVNEQF
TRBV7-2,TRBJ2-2,AGAPGELF
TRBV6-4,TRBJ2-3,ASSEDREADTQY
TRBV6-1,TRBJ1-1,ASSQEKQGMPKAF
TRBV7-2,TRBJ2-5,ASSLAHRGLYQETQY
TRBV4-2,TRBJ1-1,ASSPLRQGAAF
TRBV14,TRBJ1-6,ASSQDQGAMLSPLH
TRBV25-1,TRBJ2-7,ASREGASYEQY
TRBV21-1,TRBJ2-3,ASSKATRGGTDTQY
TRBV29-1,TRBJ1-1,SVLDNTEAF
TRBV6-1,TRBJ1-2,ASSEGSYGYT
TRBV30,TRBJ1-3,AWGQPGAGNTIY
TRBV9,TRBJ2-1,ASSVGGGYEQF
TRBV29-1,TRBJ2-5,SAGWTGRRVEQY
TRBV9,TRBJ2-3,ASSPHTGSDTQY
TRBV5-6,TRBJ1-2,TSSLIQGPYGYT
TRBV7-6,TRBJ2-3,ASSLTIWTASTDTQY
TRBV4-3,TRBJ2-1,ASSQKGGHYNEQF
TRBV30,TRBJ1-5,AWGRTGVNQPQH
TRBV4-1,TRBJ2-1,ASGIDGTAHNEQF